Shown below are 25 T cell receptor beta chains from a single sample sequenced in a study of T cells in Graves' hyperthyroidism and ophthalmopathy. RNA transcripts served as the template for amplifying TCR beta CDR3 regions. Carried out on the TCR CDR3, a first-round RT-PCR used the HTBI primer set. TCRdb independently ran MiXCR on the multiplex PCR reads; one entry per CDR3 protein. The sample records about 770,000 distinct CDR3 sequences, roughly 20% being singletons. Sequenced: blood. These receptor sequences come from a woman aged 45-59 years with Graves' hyperthyroidism that later progressed to Graves' ophthalmopathy.

This clonotype has just a few counts. V and J are TRBV12-3 or TRBV12-4 and TRBJ2-1; 7 nucleotides align to TRBD2. This CDR3 spans 15 amino acids. V trimming: 5 bases; J trimming: 0 bases; junction bases outside the gene matches: 4. This CDR3 is CASSSGATSYNEQFF. Written as DNA, the CDR3 is TGTGCCAGCAGTAGCGGGGCGACCTCCTACAATGAGCAGTTCTTC.

This clonotype was observed many times. The chain recombines TRBV11-2 with TRBJ2-7; D is possibly TRBD2 (6 bases). V lost 5 bases to trimming and J lost 4 bases, with 15 bases between them. The CDR3 is made up of 14 amino acids. Germline assignment: CDR1 SGHAT and CDR2 FQNNGV. The CDR3 sequence is CASSPTPGRYEQYF. Here the CDR3 DNA reads TGTGCCAGCAGCCCAACCCCGGGGAGGTACGAGCAGTACTTC.

In its sample, this clonotype was seen many times. This chain uses TRBV3-1 with TRBJ1-5; D unresolved. This CDR3 has 13 amino acids. Trimming left V 1 base short and J 8 bases short, with 9 bases between. The germline CDR1 and CDR2 sequences are LGHDT and YNNKEL (reference sequence). The CDR3 coding sequence is TGTGCCAGCAGCCAAGTCGCGGCGGAGCCCCAGCATTTT. The encoded protein is CASSQVAAEPQHF.

The genes are TRBV11-2 and TRBJ1-4; the match to TRBD1 covers 11 bases. The CDR3 is made up of 15 amino acids. V lost 1 base, J lost 9 bases, and 4 bases stayed unmatched. Germline V gives CDR1 SGHAT, CDR2 FQNNGV. As DNA, the CDR3 is TGTGCCAGCAGCTTAGCGGGACAGGGGGGACAAAAACTGTTTTTT. This translates into CASSLAGQGGQKLFF.

The chain has TRBV3-1 and TRBJ2-5; maybe TRBD2 (6 bases). The V end was cut by 1 base, the J end by 7 bases, with 13 bases between. Germline values: CDR1 LGHDT, CDR2 YNNKEL (reference sequence). The CDR3 extends over 14 amino acids. The chain's CDR3 is CASSQVAAAGTQYF. The CDR3 region has the DNA TGTGCCAGCAGCCAAGTAGCGGCGGCGGGGACCCAGTACTTC.

The table lists this clonotype with a few counts. This chain links TRBV6-2 or TRBV6-3 with TRBJ1-1; D call uncertain. The CDR3 has 15 amino acids. The germline V gene has CDR1 MNHEY and CDR2 SVGEGT. V lost 6 bases, J lost 0 bases, and 14 bases lay in between. The CDR3 spells CASRKISRVNTEAFF. CDR3 nucleotides: TGTGCCAGCAGAAAGATTAGTAGAGTGAACACTGAAGCTTTCTTT.

The J gene is TRBJ2-7, the V gene TRBV3-1; 9 bases agree with TRBD2. This CDR3 is built from 17 residues. Germline V gene sequence: CDR1 LGHDT, CDR2 YNNKEL (reference sequence). After removal of 3 bases from V and 3 bases from J, the junction contained 12 bases not matched to a gene. For the CDR3, the DNA is TGTGCCAGCAGCCACCTAATAAGCGGGGGGCTCGACTACGAGCAGTACTTC. Translated, it gives CASSHLISGGLDYEQYF.

Only a few counts were recorded for this clonotype. The chain employs TRBV15 and TRBJ1-6, with D unresolved. CDR3 length: 16 amino acids. CDR1 and CDR2 from the germline V gene are LNHNV and YYDKDF (reference sequence). V was trimmed by 1 base and J by 4 bases, leaving 11 bases between them. The CDR3 is CATSRVPLGYNSPLHF. The CDR3 DNA is TGTGCCACCAGCAGAGTTCCTTTGGGATATAATTCACCCCTCCACTTT. Full variable domain (rest looked up from reference TRBV15 and TRBJ1-6): DAMVIQNPRYQVTQFGKPVTLSCSQTLNHNVMYWYQQKSSQAPKLLFHYYDKDFNNEADTPDNFQSRRPNTSFCFLDIRSPGLGDTAMYLCATSRVPLGYNSPLHFGNGTRLTVT.

In this sample, this clonotype turned up many times. This chain joins TRBV3-1 and TRBJ1-1; D is unresolved. Germline V gives CDR1 LGHDT, CDR2 YNNKEL (reference sequence). CDR3 length: 12 amino acids. V lost 0 bases and J 7 bases, leaving 6 bases between the germline ends. CDR3 nucleotides: TGTGCCAGCAGCCAAGATTGGAGTGAAGCTTTCTTT. Encoded protein: CASSQDWSEAFF.

This clonotype has more than one count but fewer than ten. The rearrangement joins TRBV10-1 to TRBJ2-5, with D maybe TRBD2 (6 bases). The V gene lost 3 bases and the J gene lost 2 bases, with 10 bases spanning the gap. Germline loops: CDR1 WNHNN, CDR2 SYGVQD (reference sequence). The CDR3 consists of 14 residues. The CDR3 DNA is TGCGCCAGCAGTGATGGAGGGCGACAAGAGACCCAGTACTTC. Encoded protein: CASSDGGRQETQYF.

The V call is TRBV9, the J call TRBJ1-1; TRBD1 aligns across 10 bases. Germline lookup yields CDR1 SGDLS and CDR2 YYNGEE. V shed 4 bases and J 10 bases; nucleotides not matched to a gene: 4. The CDR3 spans 12 residues. Here the CDR3 DNA reads TGTGCCAGCAGCCCCGGGACAGGGGTAGCTTTCTTT. Its protein product is CASSPGTGVAFF.

This clonotype was seen a few times. V and J are TRBV6-2 or TRBV6-3 and TRBJ2-3, with 10 bases aligning to TRBD2. The V gene's germline CDR1 is MNHEY and CDR2 SVGEGT. The trim removed 8 bases at V and 8 bases at J, leaving 13 bases unmatched. This CDR3 comprises 15 residues. CDR3: CASRPGLAFSGTQYF. The CDR3 DNA sequence: TGTGCCAGCCGTCCGGGACTAGCGTTCTCGGGTACGCAGTATTTT.

This clonotype showed up many times. The rearrangement uses TRBV5-1 and TRBJ1-2; 8 bases are shared with TRBD1. V trimming: 4 bases; J trimming: 0 bases; junction bases outside the gene matches: 11. CDR3 size: 17 residues. Per germline, CDR1 SGHRS and CDR2 YFSETQ. The DNA for the CDR3 is TGCGCCAGCAGCATAAACAGGGGGAGTGAGGCTAACTATGGCTACACCTTC. This sequence encodes CASSINRGSEANYGYTF. The full variable domain, with the rest looked up from reference TRBV5-1 and TRBJ1-2, is KAGVTQTPRYLIKTRGQQVTLSCSPISGHRSVSWYQQTPGQGLQFLFEYFSETQRNKGNFPGRFSGRQFSNSRSEMNVSTLELGDSALYLCASSINRGSEANYGYTFGSGTRLTVV.

This clonotype has only a few counts. V and J are TRBV6-2 or TRBV6-3 and TRBJ2-1, with 9 bases aligning to TRBD2. This CDR3 region has 16 residues. J was trimmed by 0 bases and V by 10 bases; bases with no gene match: 10. Germline loops: CDR1 MNHEY, CDR2 SVGEGT. The CDR3 sequence: CATGTSQTSSYNEQFF. The DNA for the CDR3 is TGTGCCACCGGGACTAGCCAAACCAGCTCCTACAATGAGCAGTTCTTC.

This clonotype was detected only a few times. The V and J genes are TRBV3-1 and TRBJ2-3; 8 bases align to TRBD2. The CDR3 totals 15 residues. Germline CDR1 LGHDT, CDR2 YNNKEL (reference sequence). Trimming removed 1 base from V and 2 bases from J; junction bases left unmatched: 2. The CDR3 sequence: CASSQAGGYTDTQYF. The CDR3 DNA follows: TGTGCCAGCAGCCAAGCGGGGGGGTACACAGATACGCAGTATTTT.

Many counts were recorded for this clonotype. The CDR3 nucleotides are TGTGCCAGCAGTTACTCTCTCCCGCCCGCGGACACTGAAGCTTTCTTT. It specifies CASSYSLPPADTEAFF. J is TRBJ1-1 and V is TRBV6-6, with D unresolved. Trimming removed 0 bases at V and 3 bases at J, with 14 bases between. The germline CDR1 and CDR2 sequences are MNHNY and SVGAGI (reference sequence). The CDR3 runs 16 residues.

In its sample, this clonotype was seen a few times. The rearrangement joins TRBV4-1 to TRBJ2-1; D uncertain. Germline CDR1 is MGHRA and CDR2 is YSYEKL. The CDR3 runs to 13 residues. V lost 4 bases and J lost 8, with 12 bases in between. Here the CDR3 reads CASSLSSIDEQFF. The CDR3, as DNA: TGCGCCAGCAGCCTCTCTAGTATCGATGAGCAGTTCTTC.

The chain employs TRBV7-2 and TRBJ1-4; D is perhaps TRBD1 (5 bases). The germline gives CDR1 SGHTA, CDR2 FQGNSA. The CDR3 has 15 residues. The V end lost 5 bases, the J end lost 3 bases, and 13 bases lay between the germline ends. In nucleotides, the CDR3 is TGTGCCAGCAGCCCGCAGGGCGAAGCTAATGAAAAACTGTTTTTT. Its translation is CASSPQGEANEKLFF.

This clonotype was detected many times. In nucleotides, the CDR3 is TGCAGTGCTGGTTCCGGGACTAGCGGGGGGGCCAGCTACCCCTCCTACAATGAGCAGTTCTTC. This translates into CSAGSGTSGGASYPSYNEQFF. The chain uses TRBV20-1 and TRBJ2-1; 16 bases are a match to TRBD2. This CDR3 is built from 21 residues. After removal of 5 bases from V and 0 bases from J, the junction contained 16 bases not matched to a gene. Germline V lookup: CDR1 DFQATT, CDR2 SNEGSKA (reference sequence).

This clonotype occurred many times. V gene TRBV6-1 combines with J gene TRBJ2-3; D may correspond to TRBD1 or TRBD2 (5 bases each). This CDR3 is built from 16 residues. Germline values: CDR1 MNHNS, CDR2 SASEGT. V dropped 6 bases and J dropped 2 bases, with 18 bases sitting between them. CDR3 nucleotides: TGTGCCAGCAGAGACTTGAGGGACCTCGTCACAGATACGCAGTATTTT. This translates into CASRDLRDLVTDTQYF.

The count of this clonotype is one. A much more abundant neighbour one base away suggests this may be a read error. The chain uses TRBV5-1 and TRBJ2-7; D might be TRBD2 (5 bases). The CDR3 is 13 amino acids. V lost 7 bases and J lost 0, with 11 bases in between. Germline-derived CDR1 and CDR2 are SGHRS and YFSETQ. The CDR3 loop is CASGPGNSYEQYF. DNA for the CDR3: TGCGCCAGCGGTCCCGGGAACTCCTACGAGCAGTACTTC.

As to this clonotype: Given a much more abundant clone one base away, this may be a read error. The chain couples TRBV3-1 to TRBJ1-1, with a tentative D call TRBD1 (6 bases). Germline-derived CDR1 and CDR2 are LGHDT and YNNKEL (reference sequence). The germline V and J ends were trimmed by 1 base and 4 bases, with 13 bases remaining between them. This CDR3 contains 15 residues. CDR3 region: CASSQAPGASTEAFF. Here the CDR3 DNA reads TGTGCCAGCAGCCAAGCTCCGGGGGCGAGCACTGAAGCTTTCTTT.

This clonotype was detected only a few times. The rearrangement links TRBV14 to TRBJ1-2; possible D gene TRBD1, 5 bases. V lost 1 base, J lost 8 bases, and 14 bases lay in between. The CDR3 loop spans 14 amino acids. Germline V gene sequence: CDR1 SGHDN, CDR2 FVKESK. CDR3: CASSQAGGDGGYTF. The CDR3 DNA sequence: TGTGCCAGCAGCCAAGCCGGGGGAGATGGGGGCTACACCTTC.

The J gene is TRBJ2-3, the V gene TRBV30; D is unresolved. CDR1 and CDR2 from the germline V gene are GTSNPN and SVGIG (reference sequence). The V end was cut by 5 bases, the J end by 1 base, with 10 bases between. The CDR3 spans 13 residues. CDR3 in DNA: TGTGCCTGGGGGGATAAGCGCACAGATACGCAGTATTTT. This gives the protein CAWGDKRTDTQYF.

This sequence joins TRBV25-1 and TRBJ1-3; D remains ambiguous. Germline V lookup: CDR1 MGHDK, CDR2 SYGVNS. V lost 10 bases and J 0 bases, leaving 16 bases between the germline ends. This CDR3 spans 15 amino acids. The CDR3, as DNA: TGTGCCACCAGAGCTGACGGGCACTCTGGAAACACCATATATTTT. Protein sequence: CATRADGHSGNTIYF.